The 3 T cell receptor beta chains below were found in one sample sequenced in a study of CD8 T cells in ankylosing spondylitis. TCRdb called the 5' RACE reads again in MiXCR, with one record for every CDR3 protein. There are under 200,000 distinct CDR3 sequences in the sample; over 10% occur only once, and approximately 11% lies in the top ten. The sequencing sample was made of blood, either unsorted or a sorted T cell fraction (not recorded which). Source of these receptors: a female donor with ankylosing spondylitis or in good health (not recorded which).

Many counts were recorded for this clonotype. This chain connects TRBV12-3 or TRBV12-4 to TRBJ1-3; tentatively, D is TRBD1 (6 bases). The CDR3 sequence is 14 residues long. Trimming took 3 bases from V and 3 from J, leaving 9 bases between them. The CDR3 DNA reads TGTGCCAGCAGTTTCGGACAGAGTGGAAACACCATATATTTT. Encoded protein: CASSFGQSGNTIYF.

The chain employs TRBV19 and TRBJ2-1; D possibly corresponds to TRBD1 (5 bases). Trimming shortened V by 7 bases and J by 11 bases, and 12 bases separated the two germline ends. The CDR3 sequence is 11 residues long. The germline V gene encodes CDR1 LNHDA and CDR2 SQIVND (reference sequence). The DNA for the CDR3 is TGTGCCAGTACGGAAGGGGTTAAGCAGTTCTTC. This encodes CASTEGVKQFF.

This clonotype was counted ten times or more. This chain links TRBV11-1 with TRBJ2-1; 7 bases agree with TRBD2. V was pared by 4 bases and J by 6 bases, with 18 bases of the junction left unmatched. The CDR3 length is 18 residues. Germline CDR1 is SGHAT and CDR2 is FQDESV (reference sequence). In DNA form, the CDR3 reads TGTGCCAGCAGCTCGCTCCTTTGGGGAGGGCGATTTATCAATGAGCAGTTCTTC. Residues: CASSSLLWGGRFINEQFF.